This T cell receptor beta chain was captured in a study of human T cells and chemical hapten exposure. V was shortened by 0 bases and J by 3 bases, with 11 bases between the two germline ends. The CDR3 is 15 amino acids. Germline V gene data show CDR1 as SGHVS and CDR2 as FNYEAQ. Points on this clonotype: Its target is unknown.

The time point is: patch test 2, 6 weeks after DPC sensitization. As for treatment: therapeutic diphenylcyclopropenone sensitization with weekly scalp DPC. Overall study results and limits: Alopecia affecting every donor means their immune response may not match healthy people's.

TCRdb analysed the RACE reads with MiXCR anew, one entry per CDR3 protein. The sample contains 100,000 or so distinct CDR3 sequences, approximately 11% of which appear only once. This TCR derives from a man in his forties with alopecia areata. Some clones in this sample may be carry-over from other donors' samples. The chain carries TRBV7-6 and TRBJ2-5; D perhaps matches TRBD1 (5 bases). The sample in question was whole blood, obtained in connection with sensitization to the hapten diphenylcyclopropenone (DPC). CDR3 residues: CASSLANAREETQYF. The DNA of the CDR3 is TGTGCCAGCAGCTTAGCGAACGCCAGGGAAGAGACCCAGTACTTC.